Sequencing of this T cell receptor (beta chain) was carried out in a study of vaccination and CD4 T cells after COVID-19. The CDR3 consists of 16 residues. Germline values: CDR1 MNHEY, CDR2 SVGAGI. V gave up 0 bases and J gave up 13 bases; unmatched junction bases: 7. Study-wide points: Median SARS-CoV-2-reactive clonotype numbers rose nonsignificantly, roughly 21 to 38. Convalescent patients had 304 of 307 vaccine-specific clones showing spike mono-reactivity.

Of note for this clonotype: Its matching antigen is unknown.

Noted treatment: roughly 10-day PBMC culture with coronavirus spike peptide pools or control peptides (ViraFEST assay). ViraFEST used peptide pools to expand antigen-specific T cells, then sequenced TCRs. The Oncomine TCR Beta short-read assay was applied to DNA of cultured CD4+ T cells. MiXCR was run by TCRdb on the PCR reads, yielding one entry per CDR3 protein. The table includes roughly 11,000 distinct CDR3 sequences, 69% detected once. This TCR derives from a human donor who had recovered from COVID-19. Sequencing was done on a sample of CD4+ T cells from blood, cultured in vitro. The gene calls are TRBV6-5 and TRBJ1-6; 12 bases are shared with TRBD1. The chain's CDR3 is CASSYSGQGAPGPLHF. In DNA, the CDR3 is TGTGCCAGCAGTTACTCGGGACAGGGGGCCCCGGGCCCCCTCCACTTT.